Shown below are 3 T cell receptor beta chains from a single sample sequenced in a study of T cells in Graves' hyperthyroidism and ophthalmopathy. RNA transcripts yielded amplified TCR beta CDR3 regions. The TCR CDR3 was amplified in a first-round RT-PCR using the HTBI primer set. TCRdb used MiXCR to reprocess the multiplex PCR reads, holding one entry per CDR3 protein. The sample holds about 840,000 distinct CDR3 sequences, 38% seen once. Sequencing was carried out using blood. Source of these receptors: a man aged 18 to 30 with Graves' hyperthyroidism.

The chain uses TRBV9 and TRBJ2-3; TRBD1 agrees at 9 bases. The CDR3 totals 14 residues. CDR1 SGDLS and CDR2 YYNGEE come from the germline V gene. Trimming cost V 5 bases and J 2 bases; bases outside gene matches: 3. Written as DNA, the CDR3 is TGTGCCAGCAGTGAACAGGGGGCCACAGATACGCAGTATTTT. Its protein product is CASSEQGATDTQYF.

This clonotype was detected ten times or more. The chain is built from TRBV20-1 and TRBJ1-3, with D possibly matching TRBD1 (6 bases). V lost 5 bases, J lost 8 bases, and 16 bases lay in between. CDR1 is DFQATT, CDR2 SNEGSKA, per germline (reference sequence). This CDR3 is built from 13 residues. The CDR3 loop is CSARDNLRDTIYF. The CDR3 DNA reads TGCAGTGCTCGGGACAACCTAAGGGACACCATATATTTT.

The CDR3 DNA reads TGTGCCACCAGTGCTGCGGACAGGGCTACCGGGGAGCTGTTTTTT. Translating gives CATSAADRATGELFF. The J gene is TRBJ2-2, the V gene TRBV24-1; 8 nucleotides match TRBD1. V trimming: 5 bases; J trimming: 5 bases; junction bases outside the gene matches: 6. CDR3 length: 15 residues. Germline lookup yields CDR1 KGHDR and CDR2 SFDVKD.